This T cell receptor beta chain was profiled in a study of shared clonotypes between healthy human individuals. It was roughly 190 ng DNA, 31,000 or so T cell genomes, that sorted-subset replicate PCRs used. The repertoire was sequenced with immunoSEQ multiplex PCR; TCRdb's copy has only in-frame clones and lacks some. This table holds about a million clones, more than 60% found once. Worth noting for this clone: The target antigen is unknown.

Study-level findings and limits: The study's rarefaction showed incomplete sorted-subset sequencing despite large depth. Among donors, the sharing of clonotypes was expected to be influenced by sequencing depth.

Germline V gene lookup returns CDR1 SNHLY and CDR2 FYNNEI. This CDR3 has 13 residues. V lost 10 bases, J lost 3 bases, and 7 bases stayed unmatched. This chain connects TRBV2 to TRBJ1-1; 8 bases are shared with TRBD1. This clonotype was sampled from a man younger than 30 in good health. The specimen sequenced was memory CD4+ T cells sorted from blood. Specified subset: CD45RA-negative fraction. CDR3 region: CATRDRKYTEAFF. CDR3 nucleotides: TGTGCCACCAGGGACAGGAAGTACACTGAAGCTTTCTTT.